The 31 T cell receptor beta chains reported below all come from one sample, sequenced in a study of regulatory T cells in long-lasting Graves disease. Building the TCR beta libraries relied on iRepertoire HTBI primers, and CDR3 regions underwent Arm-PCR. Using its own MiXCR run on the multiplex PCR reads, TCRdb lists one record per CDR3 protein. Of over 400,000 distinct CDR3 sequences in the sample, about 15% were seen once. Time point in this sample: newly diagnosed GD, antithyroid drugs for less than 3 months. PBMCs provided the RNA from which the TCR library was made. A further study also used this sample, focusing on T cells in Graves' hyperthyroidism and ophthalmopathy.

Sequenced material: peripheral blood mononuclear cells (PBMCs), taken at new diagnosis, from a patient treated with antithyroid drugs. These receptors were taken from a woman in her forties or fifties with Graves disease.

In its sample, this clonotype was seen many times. In DNA, the CDR3 is TGTGCCAGCAGTTTATTAGGCCTGTACACCGGGGAGCTGTTTTTT. It codes for CASSLLGLYTGELFF. The chain is built from TRBV28 and TRBJ2-2; D is undetermined. The CDR3 covers 15 residues. V dropped 1 base and J dropped 3 bases, with 9 bases sitting between them. Germline values: CDR1 MDHEN, CDR2 SYDVKM. Based on the CDR3 plus reference TRBV28 and TRBJ2-2, the full variable domain is DVKVTQSSRYLVKRTGEKVFLECVQDMDHENMFWYRQDPGLGLRLIYFSYDVKMKEKGDIPEGYSVSREKKERFSLILESASTNQTSMYLCASSLLGLYTGELFFGEGSRLTVL.

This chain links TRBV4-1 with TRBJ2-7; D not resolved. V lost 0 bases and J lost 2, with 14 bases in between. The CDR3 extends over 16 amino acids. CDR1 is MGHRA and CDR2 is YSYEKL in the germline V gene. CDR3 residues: CASSQDMGGLTYEQYF. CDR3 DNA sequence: TGCGCCAGCAGCCAAGATATGGGCGGTTTGACCTACGAGCAGTACTTC.

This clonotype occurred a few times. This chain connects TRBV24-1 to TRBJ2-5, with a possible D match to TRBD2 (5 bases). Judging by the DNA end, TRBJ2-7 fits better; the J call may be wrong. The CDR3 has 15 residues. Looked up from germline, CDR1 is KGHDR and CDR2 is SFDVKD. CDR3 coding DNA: TGTGCCACCAGTGATCCCAACCGGGGTTTCTACGAGCAGTACTTC. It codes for CATSDPNRGFYEQYF.

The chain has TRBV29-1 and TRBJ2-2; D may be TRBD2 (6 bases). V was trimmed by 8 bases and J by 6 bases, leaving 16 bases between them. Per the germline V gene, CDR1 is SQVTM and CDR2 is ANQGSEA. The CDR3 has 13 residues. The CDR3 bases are TGCAGCATTTACGGGGGAAGGGCCGGGGAGCTGTTTTTT. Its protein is CSIYGGRAGELFF.

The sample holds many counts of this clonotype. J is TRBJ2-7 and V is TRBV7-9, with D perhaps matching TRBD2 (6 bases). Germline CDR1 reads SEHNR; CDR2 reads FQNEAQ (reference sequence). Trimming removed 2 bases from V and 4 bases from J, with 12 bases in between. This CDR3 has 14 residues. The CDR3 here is CASSLSGLLYEQYF. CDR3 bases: TGTGCCAGCAGCTTAAGTGGACTATTGTACGAGCAGTACTTC.

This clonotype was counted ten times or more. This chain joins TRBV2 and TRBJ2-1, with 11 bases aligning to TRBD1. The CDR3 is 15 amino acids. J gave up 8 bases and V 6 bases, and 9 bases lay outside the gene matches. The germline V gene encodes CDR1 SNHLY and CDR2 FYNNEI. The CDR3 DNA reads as TGTGCCAGCAGGTTGGGACAGGGGGGACGATATGAGCAGTTCTTC. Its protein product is CASRLGQGGRYEQFF.

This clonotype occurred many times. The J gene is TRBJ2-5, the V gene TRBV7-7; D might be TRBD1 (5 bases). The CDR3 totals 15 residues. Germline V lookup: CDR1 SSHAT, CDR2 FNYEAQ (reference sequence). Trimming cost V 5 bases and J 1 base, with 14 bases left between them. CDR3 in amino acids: CASSPRTTAQETQYF. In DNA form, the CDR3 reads TGTGCCAGCAGCCCACGGACGACAGCCCAAGAGACCCAGTACTTC.

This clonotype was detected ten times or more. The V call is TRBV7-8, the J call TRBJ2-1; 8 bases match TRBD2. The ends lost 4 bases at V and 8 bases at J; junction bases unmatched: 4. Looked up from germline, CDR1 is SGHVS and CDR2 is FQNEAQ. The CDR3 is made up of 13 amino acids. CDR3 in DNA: TGTGCCAGCAGCTGGACTAGCCCCCATGAGCAGTTCTTC. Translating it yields CASSWTSPHEQFF.

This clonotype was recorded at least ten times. For the CDR3, the DNA is TGTGCCAGCAGCCCCAACAGGGCGCAAACCGGGGAGCTGTTTTTT. Amino acids: CASSPNRAQTGELFF. The chain has TRBV11-2 and TRBJ2-2, with D perhaps matching TRBD1 (6 bases). V was cut by 5 bases and J by 5 bases, with 15 bases left in between. There are 15 residues in the CDR3. Germline loops: CDR1 SGHAT, CDR2 FQNNGV. Based on the CDR3 plus reference TRBV11-2 and TRBJ2-2, the full variable domain is EAGVAQSPRYKIIEKRQSVAFWCNPISGHATLYWYQQILGQGPKLLIQFQNNGVVDDSQLPKDRFSAERLKGVDSTLKIQPAKLEDSAVYLCASSPNRAQTGELFFGEGSRLTVL.

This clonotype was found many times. Written as DNA, the CDR3 is TGCGCCAGCAGCTTGACCGGGACCGCGAACACCGGGGAGCTGTTTTTT. Translated, it gives CASSLTGTANTGELFF. The chain has TRBV5-1 and TRBJ2-2; D is tentatively TRBD1 or TRBD2 (5 bases each). V shed 1 base and J shed 0 bases, with 10 bases lying between them. The CDR3 totals 16 residues. Germline V gene lookup returns CDR1 SGHRS and CDR2 YFSETQ.

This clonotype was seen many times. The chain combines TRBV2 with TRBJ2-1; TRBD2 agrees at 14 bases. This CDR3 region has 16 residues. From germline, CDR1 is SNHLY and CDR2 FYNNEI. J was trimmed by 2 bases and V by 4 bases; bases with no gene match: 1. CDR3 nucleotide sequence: TGTGCCAGCAGTGGACTAGCGGGAGGGCCCTACAATGAGCAGTTCTTC. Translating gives CASSGLAGGPYNEQFF. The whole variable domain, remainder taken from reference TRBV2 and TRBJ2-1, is EPEVTQTPSHQVTQMGQEVILRCVPISNHLYFYWYRQILGQKVEFLVSFYNNEISEKSEIFDDQFSVERPDGSNFTLKIRSTKLEDSAMYFCASSGLAGGPYNEQFFGPGTRLTVL.

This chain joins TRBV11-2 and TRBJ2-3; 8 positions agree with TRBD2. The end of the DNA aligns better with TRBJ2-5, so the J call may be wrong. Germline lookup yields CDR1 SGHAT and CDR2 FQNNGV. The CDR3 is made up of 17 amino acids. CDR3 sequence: CASRPAGAGQRRETQYF. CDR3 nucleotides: TGTGCCAGCAGACCAGCGGGAGCTGGGCAAAGGCGGGAGACCCAGTACTTC.

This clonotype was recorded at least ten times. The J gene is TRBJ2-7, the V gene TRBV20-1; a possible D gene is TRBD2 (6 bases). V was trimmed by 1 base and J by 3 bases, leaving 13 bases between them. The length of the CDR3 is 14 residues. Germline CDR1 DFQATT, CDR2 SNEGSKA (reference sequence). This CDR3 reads CSARGVGGVYEQYF. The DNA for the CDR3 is TGCAGTGCTAGAGGGGTGGGGGGAGTCTACGAGCAGTACTTC.

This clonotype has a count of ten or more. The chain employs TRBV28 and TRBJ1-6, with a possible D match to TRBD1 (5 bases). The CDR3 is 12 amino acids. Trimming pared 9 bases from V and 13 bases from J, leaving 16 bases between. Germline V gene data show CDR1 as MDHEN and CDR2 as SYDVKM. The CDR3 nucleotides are TGTGCCAGTAGCAGGTGGGGGAGGCCCCTCCACTTT. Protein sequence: CASSRWGRPLHF.

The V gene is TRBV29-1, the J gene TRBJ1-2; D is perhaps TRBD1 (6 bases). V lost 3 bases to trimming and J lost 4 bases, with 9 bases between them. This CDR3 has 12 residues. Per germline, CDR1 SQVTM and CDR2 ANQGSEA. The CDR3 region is CSVEDSSYGYTF. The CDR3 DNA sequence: TGCAGCGTTGAGGACAGCTCCTATGGCTACACCTTC.

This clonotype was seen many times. CDR3 amino acids: CASSLSLAGEQYF. The DNA for the CDR3 is TGTGCCAGCAGTTTATCACTAGCTGGCGAGCAGTACTTC. This chain joins TRBV28 and TRBJ2-7; TRBD2 is a possible D gene (6 bases). Germline values: CDR1 MDHEN, CDR2 SYDVKM. V was clipped by 1 base and J by 6 bases, with 10 bases between them. This CDR3 has 13 residues. The whole variable domain, filled in from reference TRBV28 and TRBJ2-7, reads DVKVTQSSRYLVKRTGEKVFLECVQDMDHENMFWYRQDPGLGLRLIYFSYDVKMKEKGDIPEGYSVSREKKERFSLILESASTNQTSMYLCASSLSLAGEQYFGPGTRLTVT.

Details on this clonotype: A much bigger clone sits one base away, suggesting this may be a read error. The CDR3 coding sequence is TGTGCCAGCGCCCAGTCGGGACTAGCTTCCTACGAGCAGTACTTC. It specifies CASAQSGLASYEQYF. This sequence joins TRBV28 and TRBJ2-7; TRBD2 matches at 9 bases. J gave up 1 base and V 8 bases, and 9 bases lay outside the gene matches. The CDR3 loop spans 15 amino acids. Per the germline V gene, CDR1 is MDHEN and CDR2 is SYDVKM.

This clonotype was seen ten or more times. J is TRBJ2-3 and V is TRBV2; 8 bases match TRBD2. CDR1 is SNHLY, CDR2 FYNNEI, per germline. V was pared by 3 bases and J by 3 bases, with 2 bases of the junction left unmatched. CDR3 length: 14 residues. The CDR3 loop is CASSEGLETDTQYF. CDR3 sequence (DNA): TGTGCCAGCAGTGAGGGACTAGAAACAGATACGCAGTATTTT.

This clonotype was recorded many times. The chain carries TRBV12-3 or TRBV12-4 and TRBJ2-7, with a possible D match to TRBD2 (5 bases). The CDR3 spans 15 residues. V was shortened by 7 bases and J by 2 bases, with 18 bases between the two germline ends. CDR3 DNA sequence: TGTGCCAGCACCCCCGAAAGAGGACTTACCTACGAGCAGTACTTC. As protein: CASTPERGLTYEQYF.

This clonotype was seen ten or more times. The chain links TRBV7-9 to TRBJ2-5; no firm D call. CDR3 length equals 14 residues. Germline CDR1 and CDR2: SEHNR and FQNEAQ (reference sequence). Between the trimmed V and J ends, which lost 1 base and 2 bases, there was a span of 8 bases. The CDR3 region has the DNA TGTGCCAGCAGCTTAGTTTCCGGGCAAGAGACCCAGTACTTC. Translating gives CASSLVSGQETQYF.

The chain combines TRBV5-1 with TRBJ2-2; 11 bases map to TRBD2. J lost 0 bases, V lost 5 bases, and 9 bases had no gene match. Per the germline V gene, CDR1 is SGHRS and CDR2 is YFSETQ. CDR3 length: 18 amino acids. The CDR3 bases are TGCGCCAGCAGGATTAGACTAGCGGGAACTCCGAACACCGGGGAGCTGTTTTTT. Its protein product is CASRIRLAGTPNTGELFF.

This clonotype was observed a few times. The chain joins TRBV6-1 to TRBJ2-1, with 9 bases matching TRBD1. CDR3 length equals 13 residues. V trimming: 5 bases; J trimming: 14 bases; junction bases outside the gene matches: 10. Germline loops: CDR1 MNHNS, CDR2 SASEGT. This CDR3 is CASSKPDRGDEFF. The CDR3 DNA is TGTGCCAGCAGTAAACCGGACAGGGGAGATGAGTTCTTC.

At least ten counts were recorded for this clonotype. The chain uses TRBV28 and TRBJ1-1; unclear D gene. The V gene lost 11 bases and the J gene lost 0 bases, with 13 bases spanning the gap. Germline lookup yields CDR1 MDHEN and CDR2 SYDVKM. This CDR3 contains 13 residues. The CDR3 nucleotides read TGTGCCGACAACAGAATAGTGAACACTGAAGCTTTCTTT. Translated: CADNRIVNTEAFF.

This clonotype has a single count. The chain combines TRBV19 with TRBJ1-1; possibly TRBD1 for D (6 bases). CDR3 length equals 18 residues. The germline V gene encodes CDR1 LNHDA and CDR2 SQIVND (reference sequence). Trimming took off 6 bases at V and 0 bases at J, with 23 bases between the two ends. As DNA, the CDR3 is TGTGCCAGTAGCAAGTGGGCTGGGGGGGCTGGGATGAACACTGAAGCTTTCTTT. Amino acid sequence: CASSKWAGGAGMNTEAFF.

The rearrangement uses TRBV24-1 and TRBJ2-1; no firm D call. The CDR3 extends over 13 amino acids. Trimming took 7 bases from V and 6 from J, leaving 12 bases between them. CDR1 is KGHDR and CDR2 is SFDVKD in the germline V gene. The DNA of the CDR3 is TGTGCCACCAGGGGCGTTTTAAGCAATGAGCAGTTCTTC. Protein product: CATRGVLSNEQFF.

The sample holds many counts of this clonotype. CDR3 amino acids: CASSEAAGTISYEQYF. Here the CDR3 DNA reads TGTGCCAGCAGTGAAGCCGCGGGGACTATCTCCTACGAGCAGTACTTC. The gene calls are TRBV2 and TRBJ2-7; 7 positions match TRBD2. This CDR3 has 16 residues. Germline V gene lookup returns CDR1 SNHLY and CDR2 FYNNEI. After removal of 0 bases from V and 0 bases from J, the junction contained 5 bases not matched to a gene. The complete variable domain, with remaining parts taken from reference TRBV2 and TRBJ2-7, reads EPEVTQTPSHQVTQMGQEVILRCVPISNHLYFYWYRQILGQKVEFLVSFYNNEISEKSEIFDDQFSVERPDGSNFTLKIRSTKLEDSAMYFCASSEAAGTISYEQYFGPGTRLTVT.

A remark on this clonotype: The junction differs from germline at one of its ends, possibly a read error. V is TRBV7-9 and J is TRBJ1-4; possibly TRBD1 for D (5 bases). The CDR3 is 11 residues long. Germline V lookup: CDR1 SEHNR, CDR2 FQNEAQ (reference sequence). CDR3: CASSFPAGLDF. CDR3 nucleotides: TGTGCCAGCAGCTTCCCGGCAGGGCTTGATTTT. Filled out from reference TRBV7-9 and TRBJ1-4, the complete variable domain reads DTGVSQNPRHKITKRGQNVTFRCDPISEHNRLYWYRQTLGQGPEFLTYFQNEAQLEKSRLLSDRFSAERPKGSFSTLEIQRTEQGDSAMYLCASSFPAGLDFGSGTQLSVL.

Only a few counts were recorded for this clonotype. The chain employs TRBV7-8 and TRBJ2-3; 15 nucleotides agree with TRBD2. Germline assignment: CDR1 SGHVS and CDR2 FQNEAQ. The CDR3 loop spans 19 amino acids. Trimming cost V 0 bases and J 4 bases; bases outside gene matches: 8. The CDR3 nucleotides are TGTGCCAGCAGCTTAGCTTGGACTAGCGGGAGGGCCATTTCAGATACGCAGTATTTT. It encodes CASSLAWTSGRAISDTQYF.

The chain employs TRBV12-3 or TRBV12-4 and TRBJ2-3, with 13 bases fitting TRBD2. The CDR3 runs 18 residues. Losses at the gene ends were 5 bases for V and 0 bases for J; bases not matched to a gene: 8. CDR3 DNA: TGTGCCAGCAGTCCAGGGACTAGCGGGATCCCTAGCACAGATACGCAGTATTTT. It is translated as CASSPGTSGIPSTDTQYF.

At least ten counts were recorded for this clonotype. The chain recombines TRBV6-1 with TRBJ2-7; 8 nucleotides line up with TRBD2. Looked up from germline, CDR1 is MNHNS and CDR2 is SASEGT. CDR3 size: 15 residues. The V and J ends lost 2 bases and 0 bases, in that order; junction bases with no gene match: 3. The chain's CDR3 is CASSELSGSSYEQYF. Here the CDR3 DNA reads TGTGCCAGCAGTGAATTAAGCGGGAGCTCCTACGAGCAGTACTTC.

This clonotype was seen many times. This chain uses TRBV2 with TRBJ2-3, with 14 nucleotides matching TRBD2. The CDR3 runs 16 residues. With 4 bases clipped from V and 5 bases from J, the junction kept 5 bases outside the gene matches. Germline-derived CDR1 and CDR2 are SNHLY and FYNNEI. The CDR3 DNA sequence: TGTGCCAGCAGTGGGACTAGCGGGAGGCGTTTAGATACGCAGTATTTT. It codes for CASSGTSGRRLDTQYF.